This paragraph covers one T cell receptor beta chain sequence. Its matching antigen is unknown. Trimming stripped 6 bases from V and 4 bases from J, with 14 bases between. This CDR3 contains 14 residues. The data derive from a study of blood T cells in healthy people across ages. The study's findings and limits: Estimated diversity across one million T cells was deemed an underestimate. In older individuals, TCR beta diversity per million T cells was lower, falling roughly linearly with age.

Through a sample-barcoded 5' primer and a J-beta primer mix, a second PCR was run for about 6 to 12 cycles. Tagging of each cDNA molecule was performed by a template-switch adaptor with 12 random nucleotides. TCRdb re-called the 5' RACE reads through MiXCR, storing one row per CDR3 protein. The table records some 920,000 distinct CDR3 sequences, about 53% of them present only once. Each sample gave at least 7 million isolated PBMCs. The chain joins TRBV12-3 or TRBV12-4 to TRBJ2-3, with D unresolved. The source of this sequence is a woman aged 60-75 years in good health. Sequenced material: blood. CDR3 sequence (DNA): TGTGCCAGCAGCAGCCGAGAGCGAGCAGATACGCAGTATTTT. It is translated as CASSSRERADTQYF.